This TCR beta chain comes out of a study of CD8+ T cells in alopecia areata. About the study: Skin grafts from approximately 6-12-month-old C3H/HeJ donors with spontaneous alopecia were placed on approximately 7-10-week-old female C3H/HeJ mice.

V shed 1 base and J shed 2 bases, with 7 bases lying between them. The CDR3 extends over 13 amino acids. Germline V gives CDR1 NNHDY, CDR2 SYVADS. cDNA reverse transcribed from extracted RNA served as the sequencing template. Profiling relied on immunoSEQ multiplex PCR, and the TCRdb table lists in-frame clones only, not all of them. Altogether roughly 1,500 clones were found in the sample, and no singletons occur. General study results and limits: Scalp specimens additionally yield sequences from normal skin's resident alphabeta T cells. Compared with normal scalp, lesional scalp had higher clonality and more expanded CD8+ clones. TCR sharing was clearer in mice than between patients, perhaps partly owing to patient HLA diversity.

This clone has a handful of counts. The antigen remains undetermined. Given a far larger clone just one base away, this is likely a sequencing read error. The genes and germline here are from mouse. The read gets to within 4 residues of the CDR3 end, and the germline J gene fills in the rest. The source is a C3H/HeJ mouse with alopecia areata. This line is of MHC haplotype H2-k. The chain uses TRBV13-3 and TRBJ2-7; unclear D gene. The sequencing input was lesional skin. Incomplete CDR3 DNA: TGTGCCAGCAGTGATTGCACACCCTAT. It is translated as CASSDCTPY. The full CDR3 sequence reads CASSDCTPYEQYF.